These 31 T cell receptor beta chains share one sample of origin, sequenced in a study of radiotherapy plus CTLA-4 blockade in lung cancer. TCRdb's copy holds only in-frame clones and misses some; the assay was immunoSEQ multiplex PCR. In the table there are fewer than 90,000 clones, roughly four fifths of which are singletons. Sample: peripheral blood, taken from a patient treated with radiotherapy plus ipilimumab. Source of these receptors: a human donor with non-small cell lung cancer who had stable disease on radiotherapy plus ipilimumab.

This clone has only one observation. Here the CDR3 DNA reads TGTGCCAGCAGTTATACCACAGATACGCAGTATTTT. It encodes CASSYTTDTQYF. The rearrangement links TRBV7-9 to TRBJ2-3; D unresolved. This CDR3 has 12 amino acids. Germline loops: CDR1 SEHNR, CDR2 FQNEAQ (reference sequence). Trimming cost V 6 bases and J 2 bases, with 6 bases left between them. The entire variable domain, with the rest obtained from reference TRBV7-9 and TRBJ2-3, is as follows: DTGVSQNPRHKITKRGQNVTFRCDPISEHNRLYWYRQTLGQGPEFLTYFQNEAQLEKSRLLSDRFSAERPKGSFSTLEIQRTEQGDSAMYLCASSYTTDTQYFGPGTRLTVL.

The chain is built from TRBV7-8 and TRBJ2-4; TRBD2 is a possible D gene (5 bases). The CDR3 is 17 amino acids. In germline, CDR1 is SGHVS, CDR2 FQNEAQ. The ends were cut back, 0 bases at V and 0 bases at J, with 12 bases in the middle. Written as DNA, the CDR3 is TGTGCCAGCAGCTTAGCGCCCAGCGGACTAGCCAAAAACATTCAGTACTTC. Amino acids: CASSLAPSGLAKNIQYF.

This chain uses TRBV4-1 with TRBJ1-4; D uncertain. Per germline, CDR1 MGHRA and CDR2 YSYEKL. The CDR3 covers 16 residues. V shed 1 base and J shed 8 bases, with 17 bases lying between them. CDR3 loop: CASSQGWSRPYEKLFF. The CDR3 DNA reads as TGCGCCAGCAGCCAAGGATGGAGCAGGCCCTACGAAAAACTGTTTTTT.

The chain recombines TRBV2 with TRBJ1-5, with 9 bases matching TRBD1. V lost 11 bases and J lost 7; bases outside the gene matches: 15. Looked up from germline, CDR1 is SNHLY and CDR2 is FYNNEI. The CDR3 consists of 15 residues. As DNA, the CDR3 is TGTGCCGGAGCGATTCAACAGGGGGCTGGGCAGCCCCAGCATTTT. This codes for CAGAIQQGAGQPQHF.

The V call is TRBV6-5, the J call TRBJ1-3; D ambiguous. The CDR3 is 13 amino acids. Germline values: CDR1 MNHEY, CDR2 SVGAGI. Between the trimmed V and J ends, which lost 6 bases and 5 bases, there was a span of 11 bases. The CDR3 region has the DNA TGTGCCAGCAGATCGGACCGCCGAAACACCATATATTTT. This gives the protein CASRSDRRNTIYF.

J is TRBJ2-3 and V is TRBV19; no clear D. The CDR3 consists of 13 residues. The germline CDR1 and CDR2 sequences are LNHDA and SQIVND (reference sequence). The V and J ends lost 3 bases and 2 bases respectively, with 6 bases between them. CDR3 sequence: CASSIGYTDTQYF. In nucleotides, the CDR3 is TGTGCCAGTAGTATTGGGTACACAGATACGCAGTATTTT.

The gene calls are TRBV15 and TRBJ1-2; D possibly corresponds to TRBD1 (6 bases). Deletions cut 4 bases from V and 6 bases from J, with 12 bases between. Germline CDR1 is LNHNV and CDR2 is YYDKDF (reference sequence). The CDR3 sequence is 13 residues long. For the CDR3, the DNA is TGTGCCACCAGCATCGAGACAGGCGATGGCTACACCTTC. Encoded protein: CATSIETGDGYTF.

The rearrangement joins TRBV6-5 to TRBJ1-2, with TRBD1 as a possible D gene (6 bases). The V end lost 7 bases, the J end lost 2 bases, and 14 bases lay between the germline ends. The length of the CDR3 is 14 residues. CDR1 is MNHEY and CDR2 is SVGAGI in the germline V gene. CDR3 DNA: TGTGCCAGCAAACTGAGGGGGGCGAACTATGGCTACACCTTC. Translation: CASKLRGANYGYTF.

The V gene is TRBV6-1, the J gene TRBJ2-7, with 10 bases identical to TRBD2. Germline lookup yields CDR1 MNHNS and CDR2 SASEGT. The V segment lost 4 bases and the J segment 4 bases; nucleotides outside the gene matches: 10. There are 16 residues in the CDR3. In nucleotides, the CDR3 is TGTGCCAGCAGTGGGGGTGGGCTAGCGGGAGTATACGAGCAGTACTTC. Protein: CASSGGGLAGVYEQYF.

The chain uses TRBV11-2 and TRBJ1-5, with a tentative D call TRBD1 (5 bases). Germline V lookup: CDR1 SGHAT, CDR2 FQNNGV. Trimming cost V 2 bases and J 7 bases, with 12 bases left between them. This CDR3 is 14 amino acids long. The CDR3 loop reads CASSLFGAEQPQHF. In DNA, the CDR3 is TGTGCCAGCAGCTTATTCGGGGCGGAACAGCCCCAGCATTTT. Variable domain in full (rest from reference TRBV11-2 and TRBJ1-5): EAGVAQSPRYKIIEKRQSVAFWCNPISGHATLYWYQQILGQGPKLLIQFQNNGVVDDSQLPKDRFSAERLKGVDSTLKIQPAKLEDSAVYLCASSLFGAEQPQHFGDGTRLSIL.

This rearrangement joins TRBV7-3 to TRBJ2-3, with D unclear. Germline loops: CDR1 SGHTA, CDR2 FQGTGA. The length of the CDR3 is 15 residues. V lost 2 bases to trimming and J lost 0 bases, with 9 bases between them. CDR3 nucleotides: TGTGCCAGCAGCTTAGGAAGTCTTAGCACAGATACGCAGTATTTT. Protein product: CASSLGSLSTDTQYF.

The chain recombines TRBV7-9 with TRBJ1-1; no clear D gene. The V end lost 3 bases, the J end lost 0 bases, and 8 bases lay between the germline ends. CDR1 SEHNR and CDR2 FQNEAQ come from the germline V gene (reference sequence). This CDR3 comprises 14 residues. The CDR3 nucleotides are TGTGCCAGCAGCTTGGGCCAGGTGAACACTGAAGCTTTCTTT. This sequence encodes CASSLGQVNTEAFF.

Here the CDR3 DNA reads TGTGCCAGCAGCCGACGGTCTAGCGGGAACTTTGCCTACGAGCAGTACTTC. It translates to CASSRRSSGNFAYEQYF. The chain couples TRBV7-9 to TRBJ2-7; 9 bases are a match to TRBD2. The CDR3 length is 17 residues. J lost 2 bases, V lost 5 bases, and 13 bases had no gene match. Germline V gene lookup returns CDR1 SEHNR and CDR2 FQNEAQ (reference sequence). The entire variable domain, with the rest obtained from reference TRBV7-9 and TRBJ2-7, is as follows: DTGVSQNPRHKITKRGQNVTFRCDPISEHNRLYWYRQTLGQGPEFLTYFQNEAQLEKSRLLSDRFSAERPKGSFSTLEIQRTEQGDSAMYLCASSRRSSGNFAYEQYFGPGTRLTVT.

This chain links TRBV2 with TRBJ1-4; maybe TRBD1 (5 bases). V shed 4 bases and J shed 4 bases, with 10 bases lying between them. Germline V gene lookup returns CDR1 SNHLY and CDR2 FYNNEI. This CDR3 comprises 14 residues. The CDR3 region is CASSARTSNEKLFF. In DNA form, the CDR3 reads TGTGCCAGCAGTGCCCGGACAAGTAATGAAAAACTGTTTTTT. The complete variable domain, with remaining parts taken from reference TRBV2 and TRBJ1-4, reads EPEVTQTPSHQVTQMGQEVILRCVPISNHLYFYWYRQILGQKVEFLVSFYNNEISEKSEIFDDQFSVERPDGSNFTLKIRSTKLEDSAMYFCASSARTSNEKLFFGSGTQLSVL.

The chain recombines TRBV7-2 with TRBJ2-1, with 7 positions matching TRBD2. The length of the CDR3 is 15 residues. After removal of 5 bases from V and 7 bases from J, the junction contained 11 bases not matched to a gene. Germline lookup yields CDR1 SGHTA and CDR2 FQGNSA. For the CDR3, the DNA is TGTGCCAGCAGCCTCAGCCTAGCGGATGTTAATGAGCAGTTCTTC. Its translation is CASSLSLADVNEQFF.

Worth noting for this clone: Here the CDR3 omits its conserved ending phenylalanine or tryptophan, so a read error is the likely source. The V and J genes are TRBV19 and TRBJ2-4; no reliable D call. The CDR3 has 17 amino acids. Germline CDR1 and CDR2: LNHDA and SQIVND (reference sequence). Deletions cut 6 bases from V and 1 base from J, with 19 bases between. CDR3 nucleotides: TGTGCCAGTAGACCCCGACAACGGAGTGGTGCCAAAAACATTCAGTACCTC. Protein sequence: CASRPRQRSGAKNIQYL.

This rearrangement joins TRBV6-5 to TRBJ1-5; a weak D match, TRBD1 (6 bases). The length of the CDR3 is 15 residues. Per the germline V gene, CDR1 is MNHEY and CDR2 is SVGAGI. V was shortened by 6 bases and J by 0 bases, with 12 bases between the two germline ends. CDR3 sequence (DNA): TGTGCCAGCAGACCACAGGGTCATAGCAATCAGCCCCAGCATTTT. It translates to CASRPQGHSNQPQHF.

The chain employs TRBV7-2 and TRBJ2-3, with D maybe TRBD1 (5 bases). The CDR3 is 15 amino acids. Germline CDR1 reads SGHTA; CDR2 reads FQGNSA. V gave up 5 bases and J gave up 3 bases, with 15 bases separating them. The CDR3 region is CASSPAGIATDTQYF. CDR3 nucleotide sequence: TGTGCCAGCAGCCCGGCAGGGATTGCGACAGATACGCAGTATTTT.

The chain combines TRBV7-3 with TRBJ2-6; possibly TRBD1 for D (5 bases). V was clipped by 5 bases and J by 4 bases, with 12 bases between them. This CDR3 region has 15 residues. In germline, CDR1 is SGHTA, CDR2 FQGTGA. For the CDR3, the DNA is TGTGCCAGCAGCCCAAAGGGGCCCGGGGCCAACGTCCTGACTTTC. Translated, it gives CASSPKGPGANVLTF.

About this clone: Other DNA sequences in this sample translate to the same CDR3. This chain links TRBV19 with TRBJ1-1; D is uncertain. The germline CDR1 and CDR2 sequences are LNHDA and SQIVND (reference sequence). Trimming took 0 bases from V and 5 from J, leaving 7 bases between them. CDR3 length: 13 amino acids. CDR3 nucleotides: TGTGCCAGTAGTATAGACGGTTGGACTGAAGCTTTCTTT. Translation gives CASSIDGWTEAFF.

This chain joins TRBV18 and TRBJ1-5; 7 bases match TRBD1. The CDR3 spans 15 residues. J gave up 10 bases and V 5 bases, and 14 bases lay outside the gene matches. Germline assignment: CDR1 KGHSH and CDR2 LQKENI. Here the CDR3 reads CASSADTGAAGPQHF. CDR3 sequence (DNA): TGTGCCAGCTCAGCGGACACAGGGGCCGCCGGCCCCCAGCATTTT.

CDR3 bases: TGTGCCAGCAGCGAGATCGGAATTGGAAACACCATATATTTT. The encoded protein is CASSEIGIGNTIYF. The chain links TRBV25-1 to TRBJ1-3; D is undetermined. Trimming stripped 6 bases from V and 3 bases from J, with 12 bases between. The CDR3 length is 14 residues. Germline V gene data show CDR1 as MGHDK and CDR2 as SYGVNS.

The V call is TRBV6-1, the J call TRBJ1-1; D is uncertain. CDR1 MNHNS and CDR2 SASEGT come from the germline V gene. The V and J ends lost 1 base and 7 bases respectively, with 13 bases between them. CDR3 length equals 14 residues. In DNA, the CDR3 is TGTGCCAGCAGTGAAGTGGGAGGGTGGGGTGAAGCTTTCTTT. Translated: CASSEVGGWGEAFF.

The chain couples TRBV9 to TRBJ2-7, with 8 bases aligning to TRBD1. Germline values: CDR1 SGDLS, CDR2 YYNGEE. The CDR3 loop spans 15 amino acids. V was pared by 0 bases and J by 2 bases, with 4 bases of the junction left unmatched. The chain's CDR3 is CASSVDMGQAYEQYF. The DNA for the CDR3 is TGTGCCAGCAGCGTAGATATGGGACAGGCCTACGAGCAGTACTTC.

CDR3 bases: TGTGCCAGCAGCTCACGCCGGGAGGACGAGCAGTACTTC. The encoded protein is CASSSRREDEQYF. The rearrangement joins TRBV7-2 to TRBJ2-7; 7 nucleotides align to TRBD2. The CDR3 runs 13 residues. The germline gives CDR1 SGHTA, CDR2 FQGNSA. After removal of 4 bases from V and 5 bases from J, the junction contained 5 bases not matched to a gene.

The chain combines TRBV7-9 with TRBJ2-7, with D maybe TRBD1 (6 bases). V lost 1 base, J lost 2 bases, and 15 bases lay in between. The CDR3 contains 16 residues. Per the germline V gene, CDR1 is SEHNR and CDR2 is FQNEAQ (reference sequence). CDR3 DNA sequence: TGTGCCAGCAGCTTAGATGTGGGGGCGAGGGCCTACGAGCAGTACTTC. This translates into CASSLDVGARAYEQYF.

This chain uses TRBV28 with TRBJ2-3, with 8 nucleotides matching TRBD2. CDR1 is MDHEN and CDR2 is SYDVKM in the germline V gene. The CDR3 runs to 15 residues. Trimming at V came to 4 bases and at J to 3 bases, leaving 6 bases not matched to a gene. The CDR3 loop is CASSSGGRATDTQYF. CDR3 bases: TGTGCCAGCAGTTCGGGGGGGCGGGCAACAGATACGCAGTATTTT.

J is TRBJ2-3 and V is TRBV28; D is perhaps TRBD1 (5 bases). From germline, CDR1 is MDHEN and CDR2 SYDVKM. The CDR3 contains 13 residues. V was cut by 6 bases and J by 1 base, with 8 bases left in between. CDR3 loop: CASRMTGTDTQYF. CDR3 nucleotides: TGTGCCAGCAGGATGACAGGCACAGATACGCAGTATTTT.

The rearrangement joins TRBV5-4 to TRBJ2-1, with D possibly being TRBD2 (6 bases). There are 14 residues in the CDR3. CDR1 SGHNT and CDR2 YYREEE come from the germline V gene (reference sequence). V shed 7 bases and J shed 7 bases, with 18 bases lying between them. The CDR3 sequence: CASLVRGSGNEQFF. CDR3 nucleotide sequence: TGTGCCAGCCTAGTCCGGGGGTCCGGGAATGAGCAGTTCTTC.

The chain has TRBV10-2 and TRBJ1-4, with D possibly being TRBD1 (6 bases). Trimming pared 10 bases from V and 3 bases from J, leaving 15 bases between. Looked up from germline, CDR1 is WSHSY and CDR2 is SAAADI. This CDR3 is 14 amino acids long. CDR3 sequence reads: CATRSGAANEKLFF. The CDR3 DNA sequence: TGCGCCACCAGATCGGGGGCTGCTAATGAAAAACTGTTTTTT.

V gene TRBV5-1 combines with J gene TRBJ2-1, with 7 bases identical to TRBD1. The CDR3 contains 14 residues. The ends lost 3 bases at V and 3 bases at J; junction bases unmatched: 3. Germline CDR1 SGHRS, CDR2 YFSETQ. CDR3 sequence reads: CASSSGTVYNEQFF. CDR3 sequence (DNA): TGCGCCAGCAGCTCCGGGACAGTCTACAATGAGCAGTTCTTC.